The text below deals with one TCR beta chain. This specimen comes from a study of T cells in Graves' hyperthyroidism and ophthalmopathy. Orbital computed tomography, thyroid ultrasound, serum thyroxine and TRAb, and clinical symptoms together informed the diagnoses. Amplification targeted TCR beta CDR3 regions from RNA transcripts. A set of HTBI primers served as the primers for a first-round RT-PCR of the TCR CDR3. Each CDR3 protein gets one entry after TCRdb re-called the multiplex PCR reads with MiXCR. Here the sample spans 600,000 to 850,000 distinct CDR3 sequences, under 20% being singletons. CDR3 length: 15 residues. The V end lost 2 bases, the J end lost 3 bases, and 13 bases lay between the germline ends. In germline, CDR1 is SGHDN, CDR2 FVKESK.

This receptor was taken from a woman in her forties or fifties with Graves' hyperthyroidism that later progressed to Graves' ophthalmopathy. The chain has TRBV14 and TRBJ1-2, with D uncertain. Sequenced input: blood. For the CDR3, the DNA is TGTGCCAGCAGCCAAATCGGGGAAGAGGACTATGGCTACACCTTC. It specifies CASSQIGEEDYGYTF.